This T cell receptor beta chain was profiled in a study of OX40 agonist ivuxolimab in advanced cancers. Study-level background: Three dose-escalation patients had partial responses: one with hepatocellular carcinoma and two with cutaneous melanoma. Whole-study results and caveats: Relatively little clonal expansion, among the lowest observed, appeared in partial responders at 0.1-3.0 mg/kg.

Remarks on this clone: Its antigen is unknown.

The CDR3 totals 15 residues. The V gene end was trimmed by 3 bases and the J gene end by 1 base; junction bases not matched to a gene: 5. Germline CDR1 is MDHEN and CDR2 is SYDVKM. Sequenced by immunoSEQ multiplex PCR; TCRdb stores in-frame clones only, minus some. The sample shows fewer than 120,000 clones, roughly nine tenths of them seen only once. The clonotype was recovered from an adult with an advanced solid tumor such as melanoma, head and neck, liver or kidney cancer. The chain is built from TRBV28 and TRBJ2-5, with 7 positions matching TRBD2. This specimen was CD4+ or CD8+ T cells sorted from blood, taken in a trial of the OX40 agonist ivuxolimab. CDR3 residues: CASSFQRGVQETQYF. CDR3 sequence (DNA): TGTGCCAGCAGTTTCCAGCGGGGAGTCCAAGAGACCCAGTACTTC.